Below are 7 T cell receptor beta chains sequenced from a single sample in a study of post-analysis software for immune sequencing data. Points from the study as a whole: Included in a set of about five TRBV segments more frequent in patients than controls were TRBV5-6, TRBV5-1 and TRBV20-1.

Antigens for these TCRs are unknown. TCR beta cDNA libraries had unique molecular identifiers. TCRdb independently ran MiXCR on the PCR reads; one entry per CDR3 protein. The data show roughly 540,000 distinct CDR3 sequences, with under 40% seen just once and 4.5% to 7.5% held by the top ten. Sequenced sample: blood. The receptors originated from a girl younger than 18 with multiple sclerosis.

The chain joins TRBV11-3 to TRBJ2-1; D is uncertain. V lost 1 base, J lost 6 bases, and 16 bases lay in between. The CDR3 extends over 16 amino acids. In germline, CDR1 is SGHNT, CDR2 YENEEA. The chain's CDR3 is CASSLGSGVRRNEQFF. CDR3 nucleotides: TGTGCCAGCAGCTTAGGGAGTGGGGTCAGGCGCAATGAGCAGTTCTTC.

Many counts were recorded for this clonotype. The rearrangement joins TRBV5-1 to TRBJ1-2; D might be TRBD1 (5 bases). V was cut by 2 bases and J by 4 bases, with 9 bases left in between. From germline, CDR1 is SGHRS and CDR2 YFSETQ. CDR3 length: 13 amino acids. In DNA form, the CDR3 reads TGCGCCAGCAGCTTCCGGGGGACCTATGGCTACACCTTC. Its translation: CASSFRGTYGYTF.

The chain is built from TRBV5-6 and TRBJ2-7, with TRBD1 identical over 11 bases. CDR1 SGHDT and CDR2 YYEEEE come from the germline V gene. J lost 5 bases, V lost 5 bases, and 6 bases had no gene match. CDR3 size: 14 residues. CDR3 sequence: CASRRTGGKDEQYF. The CDR3 DNA reads as TGTGCCAGCAGACGGACAGGGGGCAAGGACGAGCAGTACTTC.

This clonotype was counted a few times. The J gene is TRBJ1-2, the V gene TRBV9; 7 bases align to TRBD1. The ends lost 0 bases at V and 9 bases at J; junction bases unmatched: 11. The CDR3 totals 15 residues. CDR1 and CDR2 from the germline V gene are SGDLS and YYNGEE. CDR3 bases: TGTGCCAGCAGCGTAGGACCCTCCGGGGGACAGCGCTACACCTTC. Its translation is CASSVGPSGGQRYTF.

This clonotype was picked up a small number of times. The genes are TRBV20-1 and TRBJ2-1; 8 bases fit TRBD1. CDR1 and CDR2 from the germline V gene are DFQATT and SNEGSKA (reference sequence). Trimming cost V 3 bases and J 7 bases; bases outside gene matches: 5. The CDR3 sequence is 13 residues long. The DNA of the CDR3 is TGCAGTGCTAGGGGTGGACAGGGAAATGAGCAGTTCTTC. This gives the protein CSARGGQGNEQFF.

The chain recombines TRBV20-1 with TRBJ2-1; 8 nucleotides line up with TRBD2. The V gene's germline CDR1 is DFQATT and CDR2 SNEGSKA (reference sequence). This CDR3 comprises 15 residues. The ends lost 0 bases at V and 4 bases at J; junction bases unmatched: 5. The CDR3 coding sequence is TGCAGTGCTAGAGATCCTACTAGCGGTTACAATGAGCAGTTCTTC. Protein sequence: CSARDPTSGYNEQFF.

The sample holds a few counts of this clonotype. The V and J genes are TRBV6-4 and TRBJ1-2; maybe TRBD1 (6 bases). The CDR3 contains 13 residues. CDR1 MRHNA and CDR2 SNTAGT come from the germline V gene. V lost 3 bases and J lost 4, with 9 bases in between. The chain's CDR3 is CASSESGVYGYTF. The CDR3 DNA reads TGTGCCAGCAGTGAATCAGGGGTCTATGGCTACACCTTC.